Reported below is one T cell receptor beta chain. The data originate from a study of T-cell reconstitution after alpha-beta-depleted transplantation in children. A TCRbeta library incorporating unique molecular identifiers was prepared. TCRdb independently ran MiXCR on the PCR reads; one entry per CDR3 protein. The sample has around 340,000 distinct CDR3 sequences; approximately 12% are singletons. V shed 4 bases, J shed 9 bases, and the junction held 8 bases outside the gene matches. From germline, CDR1 is SGHRS and CDR2 YFSETQ. The CDR3 has 14 amino acids. The chain is built from TRBV5-1 and TRBJ2-1, with 9 bases aligning to TRBD1. Sequenced material: PBMCs, taken from the stem cell graft. The receptor was derived from a human donor who donated a stem cell graft to a child with Fanconi anemia. This chain's CDR3 is CASSLRDRAVEQFF. The CDR3 DNA reads as TGCGCCAGCAGCCTCCGGGACAGGGCGGTTGAGCAGTTCTTC. The full variable domain, completed using reference TRBV5-1 and TRBJ2-1, is KAGVTQTPRYLIKTRGQQVTLSCSPISGHRSVSWYQQTPGQGLQFLFEYFSETQRNKGNFPGRFSGRQFSNSRSEMNVSTLELGDSALYLCASSLRDRAVEQFFGPGTRLTVL.